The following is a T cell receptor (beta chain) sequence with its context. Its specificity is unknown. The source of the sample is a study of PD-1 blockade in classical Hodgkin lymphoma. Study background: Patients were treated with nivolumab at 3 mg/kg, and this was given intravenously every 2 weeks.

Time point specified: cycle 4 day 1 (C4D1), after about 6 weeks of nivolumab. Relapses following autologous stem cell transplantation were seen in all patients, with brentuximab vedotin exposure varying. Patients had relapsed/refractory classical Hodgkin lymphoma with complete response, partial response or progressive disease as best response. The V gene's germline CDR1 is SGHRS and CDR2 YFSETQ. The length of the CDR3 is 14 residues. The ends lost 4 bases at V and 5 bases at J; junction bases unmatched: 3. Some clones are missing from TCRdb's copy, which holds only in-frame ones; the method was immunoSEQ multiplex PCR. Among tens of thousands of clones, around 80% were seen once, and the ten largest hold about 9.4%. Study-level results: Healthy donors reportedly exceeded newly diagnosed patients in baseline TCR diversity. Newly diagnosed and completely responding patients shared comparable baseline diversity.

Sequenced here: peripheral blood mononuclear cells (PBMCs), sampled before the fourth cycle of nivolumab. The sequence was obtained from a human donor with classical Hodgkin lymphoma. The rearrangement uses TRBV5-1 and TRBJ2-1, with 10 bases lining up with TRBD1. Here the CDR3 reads CASSRDRGNNEQFF. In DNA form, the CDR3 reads TGCGCCAGCAGCAGGGACAGGGGTAACAATGAGCAGTTCTTC.